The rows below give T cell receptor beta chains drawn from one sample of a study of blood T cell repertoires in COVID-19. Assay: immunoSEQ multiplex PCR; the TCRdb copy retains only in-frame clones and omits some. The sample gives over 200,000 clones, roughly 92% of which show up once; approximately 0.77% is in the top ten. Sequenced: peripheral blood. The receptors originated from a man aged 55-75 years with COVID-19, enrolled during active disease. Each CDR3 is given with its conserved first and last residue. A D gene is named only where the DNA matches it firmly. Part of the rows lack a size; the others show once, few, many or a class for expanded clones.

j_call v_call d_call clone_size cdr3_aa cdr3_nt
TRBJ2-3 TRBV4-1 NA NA CASSQDVSLDTQYF TGCGCCAGCAGCCAAGATGTTAGCCTAGATACGCAGTATTTT
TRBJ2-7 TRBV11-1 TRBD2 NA CASSLAGTSRYYEQYF TGTGCCAGCAGCTTAGCCGGGACTAGTAGGTACTACGAGCAGTACTTC
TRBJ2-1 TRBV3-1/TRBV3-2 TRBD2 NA CASSVAGTTYNEQFF TGTGCCAGCAGCGTAGCGGGAACGACCTACAATGAGCAGTTCTTC
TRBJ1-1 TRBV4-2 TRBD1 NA CASSQARGAFF TGTGCCAGCAGCCAAGCCAGGGGGGCTTTCTTT
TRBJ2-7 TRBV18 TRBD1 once CASSSGQGAYEQYF TGTGCCAGCTCCTCCGGACAGGGGGCCTACGAGCAGTACTTC
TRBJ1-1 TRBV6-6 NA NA CASRPGNTEAFF TGTGCCAGCAGGCCGGGGAACACTGAAGCTTTCTTT
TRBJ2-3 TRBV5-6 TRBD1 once CASSLVRDRSTDTQYF TGTGCCAGCAGCTTGGTCCGGGACAGAAGCACAGATACGCAGTATTTT
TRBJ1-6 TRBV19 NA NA CASSIQATGGSPLHF TGTGCCAGTAGTATTCAGGCAACCGGGGGTTCACCCCTCCACTTT
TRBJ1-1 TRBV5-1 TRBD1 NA CASRGDSSGAFF TGCGCCAGCAGGGGGGACAGCTCGGGAGCTTTCTTT
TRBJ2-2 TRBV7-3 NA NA CASSPSRFGGELFF TGTGCCAGCAGCCCGAGCAGGTTTGGAGGGGAGCTGTTTTTT
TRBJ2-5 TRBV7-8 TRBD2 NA CASSHSGGRETQYF TGTGCCAGCAGCCATAGCGGGGGAAGGGAGACCCAGTACTTC
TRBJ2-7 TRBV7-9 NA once CASSPREITYEQYF TGTGCCAGCAGCCCTCGGGAGATTACCTACGAGCAGTACTTC
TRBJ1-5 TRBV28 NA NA CASSLQGLGNQPQHF TGTGCCAGCAGTTTACAGGGGCTCGGCAATCAGCCCCAGCATTTT
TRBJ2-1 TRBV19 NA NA CATRSRGNGEQFF TGTGCCACACGATCCCGAGGGAATGGTGAGCAGTTCTTC
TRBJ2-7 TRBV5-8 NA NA CASSFAAASPYEQYF TGTGCCAGCAGCTTTGCGGCAGCATCTCCCTACGAGCAGTACTTC
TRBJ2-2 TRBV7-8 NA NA CASSPGGAGATGELFF TGTGCCAGCAGCCCTGGGGGGGCAGGGGCGACCGGGGAGCTGTTTTTT
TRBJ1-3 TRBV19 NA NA CASHPLAGNTIYF TGTGCCAGTCACCCGTTAGCTGGAAACACCATATATTTT
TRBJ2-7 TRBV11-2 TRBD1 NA CASSSPRQGADEQYF TGTGCCAGCAGCTCTCCCCGGCAGGGGGCGGACGAGCAGTACTTC
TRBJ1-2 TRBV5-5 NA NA CASSLGGSGYTF TGTGCCAGCAGCTTGGGCGGGTCGGGCTACACCTTC
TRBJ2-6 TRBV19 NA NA CASRLAAGANVLTF TGTGCCAGTAGGTTAGCAGCTGGGGCCAACGTCCTGACTTTC
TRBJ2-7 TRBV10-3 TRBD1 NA CAIRMTGESYEQYF TGTGCCATCAGGATGACAGGGGAATCCTACGAGCAGTACTTC
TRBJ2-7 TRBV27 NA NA CASSFTSPIYEQYF TGTGCCAGCAGTTTTACTAGCCCCATCTACGAGCAGTACTTC
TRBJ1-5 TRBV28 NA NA CATKGGGISPRSNQPQHF TGTGCCACCAAGGGGGGAGGGATCAGCCCCCGAAGCAATCAGCCCCAGCATTTT
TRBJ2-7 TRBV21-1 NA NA CASPGGSYEQYF TGTGCCAGCCCCGGGGGGTCCTACGAGCAGTACTTC
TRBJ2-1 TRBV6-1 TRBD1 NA CASSATGGTRSYNEQFF TGTGCCAGCAGTGCCACAGGGGGAACTAGGTCCTACAATGAGCAGTTCTTC
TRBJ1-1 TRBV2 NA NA CASSEKRTGAFF TGTGCCAGCAGTGAAAAGCGGACGGGAGCTTTCTTT
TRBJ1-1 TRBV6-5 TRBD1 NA CASNRQGNTEAFF TGTGCCAGCAATAGACAGGGGAACACTGAAGCTTTCTTT
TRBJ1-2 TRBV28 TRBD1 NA CASRARTGIAGYTF TGTGCCAGCAGAGCGCGGACAGGGATTGCTGGCTACACCTTC
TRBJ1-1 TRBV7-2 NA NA CASSLTEGVTEAFF TGTGCCAGCAGCTTGACAGAAGGGGTTACTGAAGCTTTCTTT
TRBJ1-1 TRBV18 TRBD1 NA CASSLGTGDTEAFF TGTGCCAGCTCACTAGGGACAGGGGACACTGAAGCTTTCTTT
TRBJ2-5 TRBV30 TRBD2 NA CAWIGRGEETQYF TGTGCCTGGATAGGGCGGGGGGAAGAGACCCAGTACTTC
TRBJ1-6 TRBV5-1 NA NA CASSLVGQGNSPLHF TGCGCCAGCAGCTTGGTGGGACAAGGGAATTCACCCCTCCACTTT